The rows below give T cell receptor beta chains drawn from one sample of a study of blood T cells in healthy people across ages. MiXCR was run by TCRdb on the 5' RACE reads, yielding one entry per CDR3 protein. This sample has roughly 680,000 distinct CDR3 sequences, with approximately 21% found just once. Sequencing was performed on blood. Every receptor here comes from a man between 65 and 80 years old in good health. CDR3s include the opening cysteine and the closing phenylalanine or tryptophan. Each record gives: CDR3 protein, J gene, V gene.

CASIPGQGVITGELFF,TRBJ2-2,TRBV28
CASSAGGRTAYEQYF,TRBJ2-7,TRBV6-1
CAISESGTGNYNEQFF,TRBJ2-1,TRBV10-3
CASSKQGPSYNEQFF,TRBJ2-1,TRBV27
CASSDNIVLQELGANVLTF,TRBJ2-6,TRBV21-1
CASSLTGVPYEQYF,TRBJ2-7,TRBV5-1
CASSLPGTDTQYF,TRBJ2-3,TRBV28
CAGSQDPGRGAFF,TRBJ1-1,TRBV4-2
CASSQELASGNEQFF,TRBJ2-1,TRBV3-1
CASSRDRGQTQYF,TRBJ2-3,TRBV5-1
CASSPSRAASYTF,TRBJ1-2,TRBV3-1
CASSLFPGQNVQYF,TRBJ2-4,TRBV5-1
CASSLVVGRSLHF,TRBJ1-6,TRBV7-9
CASSLTGGKYEQYF,TRBJ2-7,TRBV28
CAISESVGGAEKSF,TRBJ2-1,TRBV10-3
CASRATGWSGLTGELFF,TRBJ2-2,TRBV12-3/TRBV12-4
CASSYGSSETDTQYF,TRBJ2-3,TRBV6-2/TRBV6-3
CSARSGLAGLTDTQYF,TRBJ2-3,TRBV20-1
CASSFDRTSRDDQFF,.,TRBV7-3
CASSLVLPSSGANVLTF,TRBJ2-6,TRBV7-8
CASSHLGTDTQYF,TRBJ2-3,TRBV14
CASSLTPKAGGGRNQETQYF,TRBJ2-5,TRBV7-3
CASSQLPSGRGLTDTQYF,TRBJ2-3,TRBV4-1
CASSLPGGFYEQYF,TRBJ2-7,TRBV28
CASSTTGGYEQYF,TRBJ2-7,TRBV19
CASSQPGQGASETQYF,TRBJ2-5,TRBV14
CASSELAGGLYSDEQYF,TRBJ2-7,TRBV28
CASSAQNGEQYF,TRBJ2-7,TRBV7-2
CSVVRGETQYF,TRBJ2-5,TRBV29-1
CASSLGQGAAKNIQYF,TRBJ2-4,TRBV10-1
CASSLEAGLAEQFF,TRBJ2-1,TRBV7-9
CSARDAASGGKNIQYF,TRBJ2-4,TRBV20-1
CASSRKGWETQYF,TRBJ2-5,TRBV2
CASSLGTETGYEQYF,.,TRBV7-2
CAGSPRDSEQYF,.,TRBV7-9
CASSLALRETQYF,TRBJ2-5,TRBV7-7
CASSQRTISGTSGSYEQYF,TRBJ2-7,TRBV4-1
CASSPRQTNTDTQYF,TRBJ2-3,TRBV14
CASSLMASTYEQYF,TRBJ2-7,TRBV7-8
CASSQNWASGTETQYF,TRBJ2-5,TRBV4-1
CASTVSRGEQYF,TRBJ2-5,TRBV27
CASSRDYRASGNTIYF,TRBJ1-3,TRBV4-3
CSAAGTSVNNEQFF,TRBJ2-1,TRBV20-1
CASRAWTGRYERYF,TRBJ2-7,TRBV7-8